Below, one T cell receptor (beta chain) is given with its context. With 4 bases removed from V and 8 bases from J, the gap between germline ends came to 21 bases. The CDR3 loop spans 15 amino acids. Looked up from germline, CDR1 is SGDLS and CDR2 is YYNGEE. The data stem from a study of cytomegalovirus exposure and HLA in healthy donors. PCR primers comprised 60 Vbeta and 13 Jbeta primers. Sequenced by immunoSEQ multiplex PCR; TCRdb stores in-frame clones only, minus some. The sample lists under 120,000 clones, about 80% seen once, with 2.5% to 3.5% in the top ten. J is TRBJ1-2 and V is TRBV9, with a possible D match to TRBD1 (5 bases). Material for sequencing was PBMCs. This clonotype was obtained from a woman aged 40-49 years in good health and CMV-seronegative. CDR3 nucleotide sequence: TGTGCCAGCAGCCCCCCCGGCGGTCAGGGTTGGGGCTACACCTTC. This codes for CASSPPGGQGWGYTF.